This TCR beta chain was captured in a study of identical twins. Study outcomes and limitations: The authors noted that invariant MAIT and iNKT cells could partly confound zero-insertion analyses.

The CDR3 is made up of 17 amino acids. The ends lost 5 bases at V and 6 bases at J; junction bases unmatched: 16. The germline V gene has CDR1 SGHVS and CDR2 FNYEAQ. This clonotype was recorded at least ten times. Its antigen is not known. MiXCR was run by TCRdb on the 5' RACE reads, yielding one entry per CDR3 protein. The sample comprises 550,000 to 700,000 distinct CDR3 sequences, 9.6% of which are singletons, and 3% rests with the top ten. These data were likewise used in another study, on yellow fever vaccine responses in identical twins.

Sequenced: PBMCs. This receptor was obtained from a woman between 18 and 29 years old in good health. The chain has TRBV7-6 and TRBJ2-3, with 8 bases identical to TRBD2. Written as DNA, the CDR3 is TGTGCCAGCAGCAAAGCGGGGGATAGTAAGGGGTTCGATACGCAGTATTTT. Translation gives CASSKAGDSKGFDTQYF.